The T cell receptor beta chain described here comes from a study of blood T cell repertoires in COVID-19. Looking at the study overall: COVID-19 samples from acute and convalescent phases originated in the United States, Italy and Spain. In each case, the material was cDNA or gDNA derived from T cells, B-cell-depleted T cells, or PBMCs.

In the authors' workflow: Amplification of reference gene primers was used by the study to estimate nucleated cell counts. Using immunoSEQ multiplex PCR, the repertoire was profiled, and TCRdb retains in-frame clones only, with some absent. The V and J calls and clone size come from that table; D and trimming were worked out from the DNA. The sample has 150,000 or so clones; around 87% are singletons. Germline V gives CDR1 MNHEY, CDR2 SVGEGT. The V and J ends lost 0 bases and 6 bases, in that order; junction bases with no gene match: 1. The CDR3 spans 15 residues. This chain connects TRBV6-2 or TRBV6-3 to TRBJ2-1, with 11 positions matching TRBD2. The sequence derives from a man aged 80 or over with acute or convalescent COVID-19. The sample comprised peripheral blood. Written as DNA, the CDR3 is TGTGCCAGCAGTTACTCAACTAGCGGGAGCAATGAGCAGTTCTTC. It codes for CASSYSTSGSNEQFF.